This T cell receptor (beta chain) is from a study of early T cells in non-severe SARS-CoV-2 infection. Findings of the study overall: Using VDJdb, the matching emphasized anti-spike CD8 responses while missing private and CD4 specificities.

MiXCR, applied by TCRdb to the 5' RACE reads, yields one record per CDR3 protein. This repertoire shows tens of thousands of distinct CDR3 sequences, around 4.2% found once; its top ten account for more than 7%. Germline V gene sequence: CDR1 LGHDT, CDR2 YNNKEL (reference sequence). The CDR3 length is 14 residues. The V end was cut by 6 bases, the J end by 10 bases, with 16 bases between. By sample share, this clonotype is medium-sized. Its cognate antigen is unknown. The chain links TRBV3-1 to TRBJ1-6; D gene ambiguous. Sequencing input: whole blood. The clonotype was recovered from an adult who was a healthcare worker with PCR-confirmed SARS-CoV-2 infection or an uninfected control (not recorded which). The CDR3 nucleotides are TGTGCCAGCAGTCCGGTGGAGGGTTGGTCACCCCTCCACTTT. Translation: CASSPVEGWSPLHF.